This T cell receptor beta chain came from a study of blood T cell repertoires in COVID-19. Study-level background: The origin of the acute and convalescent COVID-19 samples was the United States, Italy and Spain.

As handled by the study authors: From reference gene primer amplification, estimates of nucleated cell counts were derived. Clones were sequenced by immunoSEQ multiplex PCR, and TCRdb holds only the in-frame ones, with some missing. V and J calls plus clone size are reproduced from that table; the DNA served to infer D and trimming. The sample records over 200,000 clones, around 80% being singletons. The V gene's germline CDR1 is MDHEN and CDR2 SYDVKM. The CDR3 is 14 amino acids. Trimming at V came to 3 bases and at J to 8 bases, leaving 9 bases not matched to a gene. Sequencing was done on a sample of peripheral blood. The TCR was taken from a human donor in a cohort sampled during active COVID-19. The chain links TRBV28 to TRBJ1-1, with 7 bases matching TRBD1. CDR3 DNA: TGTGCCAGCAGTTTTTCAGGGGGAAGGAGAGAAGCTTTCTTT. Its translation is CASSFSGGRREAFF.